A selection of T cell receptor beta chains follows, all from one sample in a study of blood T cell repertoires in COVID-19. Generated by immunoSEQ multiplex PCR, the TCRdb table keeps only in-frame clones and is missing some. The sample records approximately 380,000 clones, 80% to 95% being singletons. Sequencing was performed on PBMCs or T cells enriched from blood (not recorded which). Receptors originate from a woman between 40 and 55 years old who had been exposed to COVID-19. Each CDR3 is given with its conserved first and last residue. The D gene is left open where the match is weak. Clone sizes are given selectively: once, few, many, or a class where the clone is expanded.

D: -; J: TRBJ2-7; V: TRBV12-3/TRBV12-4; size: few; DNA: TGTGCCAGCAGCCCCCCGGGGTACGAGCAGTACTTC; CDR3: CASSPPGYEQYF
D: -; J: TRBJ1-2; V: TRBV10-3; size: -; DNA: TGTGCCATCAGTGTCCAGCCTGACATCTATGGCTACACCTTC; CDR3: CAISVQPDIYGYTF
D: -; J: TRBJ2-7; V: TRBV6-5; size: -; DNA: TGTGCCAGCAGTTACTCGTGGCAGGGCGTTTACGAGCAGTACTTC; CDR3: CASSYSWQGVYEQYF
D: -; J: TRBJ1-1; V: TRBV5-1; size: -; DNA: TGCGCCAGCAGCTTGGTCGAGGGTAGGGGGACTGAAGCTTTCTTT; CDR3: CASSLVEGRGTEAFF
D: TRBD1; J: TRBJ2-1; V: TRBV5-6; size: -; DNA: TGTGCCAGCAGCTTCCCGGACAGGGTGCCCTACAATGAGCAGTTCTTC; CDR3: CASSFPDRVPYNEQFF
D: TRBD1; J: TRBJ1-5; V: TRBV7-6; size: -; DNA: TGTGCCAGCAGCACCGGGACAGGGTACAATCAGCCCCAGCATTTT; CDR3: CASSTGTGYNQPQHF
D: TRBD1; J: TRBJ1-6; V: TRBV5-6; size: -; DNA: TGTGCCAGCAGCTTGTGGACAGGGGTAAGTTCACCCCTCCACTTT; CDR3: CASSLWTGVSSPLHF
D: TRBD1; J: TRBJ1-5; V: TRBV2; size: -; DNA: TGTGCCAGCAGGAGGGACAGCCCGATCAATCAGCCCCAGCATTTT; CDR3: CASRRDSPINQPQHF
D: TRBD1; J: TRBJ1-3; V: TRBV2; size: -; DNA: TGTGCCAGCAGGTCAGGGGGAGTAGCTGGAAACACCATATATTTT; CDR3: CASRSGGVAGNTIYF
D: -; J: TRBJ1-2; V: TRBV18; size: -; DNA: TGTGCCAGCTCGGTAGGGGTGAGAGGCTACACCTTC; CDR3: CASSVGVRGYTF
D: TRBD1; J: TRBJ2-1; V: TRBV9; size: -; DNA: TGTGCCAGCAGCGTAGCGGGACAGGGGGTCAATGAGCAGTTCTTC; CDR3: CASSVAGQGVNEQFF
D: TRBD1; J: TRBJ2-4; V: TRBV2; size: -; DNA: TGTGCCAGCAGTCTTAGTTCGACAGGGCGGCCAAACATTCAGTACTTC; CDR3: CASSLSSTGRPNIQYF
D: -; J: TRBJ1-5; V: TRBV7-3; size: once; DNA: TGTGCCAGCAGCCCGACAGGCCGCAATCAGCCCCAGCATTTT; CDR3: CASSPTGRNQPQHF
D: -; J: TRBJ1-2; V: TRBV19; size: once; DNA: TGTGCCAGTAGCCGCATTGAGGCAGGGGAAGGTGGCTACACCTTC; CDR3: CASSRIEAGEGGYTF
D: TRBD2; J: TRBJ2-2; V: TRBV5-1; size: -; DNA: TGCGCCAGCAGCCGACTAGCGGGGGTGAACGGGGAGCTGTTTTTT; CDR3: CASSRLAGVNGELFF
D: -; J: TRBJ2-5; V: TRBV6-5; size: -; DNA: TGTGCCAGCAGTTACTACCGGGGCCAAGAGACCCAGTACTTC; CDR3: CASSYYRGQETQYF
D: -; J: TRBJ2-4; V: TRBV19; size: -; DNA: TGTGCCAGTAGTCCCATCACGAAAGGTAGACTATCCAAAAACATTCAGTACTTC; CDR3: CASSPITKGRLSKNIQYF
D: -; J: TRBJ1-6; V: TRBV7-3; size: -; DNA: TGTGCCAGCAGATCCAATTACATTTCACCCCTCCACTTT; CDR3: CASRSNYISPLHF
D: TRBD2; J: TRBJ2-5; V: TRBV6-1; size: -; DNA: TGTGCCAGCAGTGAACTGCCGCCGGGGGGTGGGGAGACCCAGTACTTC; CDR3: CASSELPPGGGETQYF
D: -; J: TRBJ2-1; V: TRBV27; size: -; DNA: TGTGCCAGCAGTTTATTACAGGGTATCAATGAGCAGTTCTTC; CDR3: CASSLLQGINEQFF
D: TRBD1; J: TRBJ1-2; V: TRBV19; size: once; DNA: TGTGCCAGTAGGCACCCCGGGACAGGGGATGGCTACACCTTC; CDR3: CASRHPGTGDGYTF
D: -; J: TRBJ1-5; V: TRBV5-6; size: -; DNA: TGTGCCAGCAGCTTTGGGCAGGCCCGTCTTAGCAATCAGCCCCAGCATTTT; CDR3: CASSFGQARLSNQPQHF
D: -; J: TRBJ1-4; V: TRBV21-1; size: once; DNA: TGTGCCAGCAGCAAAGCCCACAGAACTAATGAAAAACTGTTTTTT; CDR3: CASSKAHRTNEKLFF
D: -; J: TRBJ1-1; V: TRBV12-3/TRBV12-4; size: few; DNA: TGTGCCAGCAGTTTAAGAGCGAACACTGAAGCTTTCTTT; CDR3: CASSLRANTEAFF
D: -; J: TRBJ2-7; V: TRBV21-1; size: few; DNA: TGTGCCAGCAGCACCGGGCCCGGGACAGGGTCCCACGAGCAGTACTTC; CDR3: CASSTGPGTGSHEQYF
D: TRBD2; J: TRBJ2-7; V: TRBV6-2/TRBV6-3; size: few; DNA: TGTGCCAGCAGTTACCTCCTTGGGGGAGGGCCGTACGAGCAGTACTTC; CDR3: CASSYLLGGGPYEQYF
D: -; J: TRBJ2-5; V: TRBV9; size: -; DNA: TGTGCCAGCAGCGTAGGCCAGGGTAACGTCGGGGAGACCCAGTACTTC; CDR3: CASSVGQGNVGETQYF
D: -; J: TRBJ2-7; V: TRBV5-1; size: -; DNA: TGCGCCAGCAGCACGTCGACAGGATCCTACGAGCAGTACTTC; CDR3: CASSTSTGSYEQYF
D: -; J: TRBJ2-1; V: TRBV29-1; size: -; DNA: TGCAGCGCTATAAACAATGAGCAGTTCTTC; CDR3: CSAINNEQFF
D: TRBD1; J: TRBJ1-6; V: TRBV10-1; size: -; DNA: TGCGCCAGCAGCGACAGGGCTAATTCACCCCTCCACTTT; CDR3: CASSDRANSPLHF
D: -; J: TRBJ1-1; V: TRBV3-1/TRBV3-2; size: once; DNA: TGTGCCAGCAGCCAAGATCACGGGGGGGGCACTGAAGCTTTCTTT; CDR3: CASSQDHGGGTEAFF
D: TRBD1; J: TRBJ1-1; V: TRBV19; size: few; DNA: TGTGCCAGTGTTAGACAGGGGGTGAACACTGAAGCTTTCTTT; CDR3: CASVRQGVNTEAFF
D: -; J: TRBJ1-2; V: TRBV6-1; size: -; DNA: TGTGCCAGCAGTGAGCGGTGGCGGGCGGGCACCTTC; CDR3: CASSERWRAGTF
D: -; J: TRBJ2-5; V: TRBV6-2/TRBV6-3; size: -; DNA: TGTGCCAGCAGTCAGGGGCGCCAAGAGACCCAGTACTTC; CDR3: CASSQGRQETQYF
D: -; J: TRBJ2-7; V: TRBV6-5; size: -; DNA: TGTGCCAGCAGTTACTGGAAAGGGACAACCCACGAGCAGTACTTC; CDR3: CASSYWKGTTHEQYF
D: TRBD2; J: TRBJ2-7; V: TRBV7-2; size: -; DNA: TGTGCCAGCAGCTTAGCCCCGGGGGGGAGCTCCTACGAGCAGTACTTC; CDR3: CASSLAPGGSSYEQYF
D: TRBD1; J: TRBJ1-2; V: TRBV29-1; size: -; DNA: TGCAGCGTTGTTCAGGGGGCAACTGGCTACACCTTC; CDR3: CSVVQGATGYTF
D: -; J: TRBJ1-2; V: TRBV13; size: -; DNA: TGTGCCAGCAGCTTAGGCGGGGGGACGGTCCTGGGCTACACCTTC; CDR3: CASSLGGGTVLGYTF
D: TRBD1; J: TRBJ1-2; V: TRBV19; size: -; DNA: TGTGCCAGTAGTGGAAAGAGGCAGGGGGGATACGGCTACACCTTC; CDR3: CASSGKRQGGYGYTF
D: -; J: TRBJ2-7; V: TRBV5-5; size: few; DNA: TGTGCCAGCAGCTATGGCCCTTCCTACGAGCAGTACTTC; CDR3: CASSYGPSYEQYF
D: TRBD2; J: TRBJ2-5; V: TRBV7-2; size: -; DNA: TGTGCCAGCAGCCTGGGACTAGCGGGAGGGCCAGAGACCCAGTACTTC; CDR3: CASSLGLAGGPETQYF
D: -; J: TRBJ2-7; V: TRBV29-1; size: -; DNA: TGCAGCGTTGAAGTACGGTCGGAGCCCTCCTACGAGCAGTACTTC; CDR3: CSVEVRSEPSYEQYF
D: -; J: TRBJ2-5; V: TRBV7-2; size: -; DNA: TGTGCCAGCAGCTTACCGGGACCTGGGAGGGAGACCCAGTACTTC; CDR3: CASSLPGPGRETQYF
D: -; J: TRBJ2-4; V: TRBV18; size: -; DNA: TGTGCCAGCTCACCGGGCAGGGCTGGAAACATTCAGTACTTC; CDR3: CASSPGRAGNIQYF
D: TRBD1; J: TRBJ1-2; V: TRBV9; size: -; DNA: TGTGCCAGCAGCTCGAGAGGGACAGGGACTAACTATGGCTACACCTTC; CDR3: CASSSRGTGTNYGYTF
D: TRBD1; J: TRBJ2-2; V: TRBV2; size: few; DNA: TGTGCCAGCAGCTCTGACAGGGGGATGACCGGGGAGCTGTTTTTT; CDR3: CASSSDRGMTGELFF
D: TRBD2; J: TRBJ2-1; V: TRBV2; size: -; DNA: TGTGCCAGCATAGCGGGGGGCTTCTACAATGAGCAGTTCTTC; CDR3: CASIAGGFYNEQFF
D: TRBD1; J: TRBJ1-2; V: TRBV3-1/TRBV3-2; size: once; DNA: TGTGCCAGCAGCCAAGCCATCTTCCGGGACAGGGAAGGGGAGCCTACTGGCTACACCTTC; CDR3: CASSQAIFRDREGEPTGYTF
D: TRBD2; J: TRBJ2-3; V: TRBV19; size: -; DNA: TGTGCCAGTAACCAAGGGCGGGAGACAGATACGCAGTATTTT; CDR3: CASNQGRETDTQYF
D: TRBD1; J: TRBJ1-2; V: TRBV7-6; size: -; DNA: TGTGCCAGCAGCCCCCTCACCGGGACAGGGTCTGGCTACACCTTC; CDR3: CASSPLTGTGSGYTF
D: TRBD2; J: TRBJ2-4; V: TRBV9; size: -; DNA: TGTGCCAGCAGCGTAGGGACTAGCGAGCACATTCAGTACTTC; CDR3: CASSVGTSEHIQYF
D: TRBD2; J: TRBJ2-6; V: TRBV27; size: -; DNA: TGTGCCAGCAGTTTATGGGGGGGGAGAGGGGCCAACGTCCTGACTTTC; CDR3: CASSLWGGRGANVLTF
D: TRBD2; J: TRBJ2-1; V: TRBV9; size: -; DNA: TGTGCCAGCAGCGCCAGTAGGGTGGGACTAGCGGGAGGTGGTGAGCAGTTCTTC; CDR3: CASSASRVGLAGGGEQFF
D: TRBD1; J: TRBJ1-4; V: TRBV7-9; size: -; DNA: TGTGCCAGCAGCCGGGACAGGGAGGTAGAAAAACTGTTTTTT; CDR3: CASSRDREVEKLFF
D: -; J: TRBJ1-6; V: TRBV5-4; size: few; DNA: TGTGCCAGCAGAGACAGGACTCCGGGCGGTTCACCCCTCCACTTT; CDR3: CASRDRTPGGSPLHF
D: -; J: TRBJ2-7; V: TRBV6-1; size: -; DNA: TGTGCCAGCAGTGAACCGACCAAAGGGAGTCGGTCCTACGAGCAGTACTTC; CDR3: CASSEPTKGSRSYEQYF
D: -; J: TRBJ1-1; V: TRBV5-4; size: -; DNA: TGTGCCAGCAGCTTGATATCGAGACAGGAAGCTTTCTTT; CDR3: CASSLISRQEAFF